This T cell receptor (beta chain) was sequenced for a study of CD8+ T cells in alopecia areata. The wider study: Treatment comprised oral tofacitinib, 5 to 10 mg twice daily, in treated patients. Study-wide points: Uncertainty remains about how baseline CD8+ expansion links to response, with one nonresponder. Affected lesional scalp, above all in alopecia totalis/universalis, was more clonal than normal scalp.

CDR1 SGHRS and CDR2 YFSETQ come from the germline V gene. V was shortened by 4 bases and J by 2 bases, with 10 bases between the two germline ends. The CDR3 extends over 13 amino acids. After isolation, RNA underwent reverse transcription to generate cDNA as the sequencing template. The assay was immunoSEQ multiplex PCR, and TCRdb's table has in-frame clones only and misses some. In the table there are about 210,000 clones, more than 30% of which are singletons. Noted treatment: oral pan-JAK inhibitor, 5-10 mg twice daily. Collected material from alopecia areata patients comprised lesional scalp punch biopsies and peripheral blood. The sample holds a few counts of this clone. Antigen: not known.

The sequence was obtained from a human donor with alopecia areata. The sample was CD4+ T cells sorted from blood, taken at roughly week 30, from a patient treated with tofacitinib. The V and J genes are TRBV5-1 and TRBJ2-7; D ambiguous. The CDR3 here is CASSLSMAYEQYF. The CDR3 nucleotides read TGCGCCAGCAGCCTTAGTATGGCCTACGAGCAGTACTTC.